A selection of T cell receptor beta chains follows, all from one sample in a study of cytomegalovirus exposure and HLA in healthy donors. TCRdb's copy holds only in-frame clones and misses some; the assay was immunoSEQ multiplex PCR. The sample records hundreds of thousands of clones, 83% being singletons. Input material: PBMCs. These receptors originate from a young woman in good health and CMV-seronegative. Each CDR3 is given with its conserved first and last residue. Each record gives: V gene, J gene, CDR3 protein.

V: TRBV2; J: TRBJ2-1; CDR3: CASKRSASSYNEQFF
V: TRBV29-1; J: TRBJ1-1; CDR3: CSVEREGMSVEAFF
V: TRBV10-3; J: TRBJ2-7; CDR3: CAIKRLAGVGEQYF
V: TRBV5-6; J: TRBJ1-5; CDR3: CASSFGGGRANQPQHF
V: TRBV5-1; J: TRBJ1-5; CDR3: CASSLLGQNQPQHF
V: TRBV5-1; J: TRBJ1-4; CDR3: CASSWGRAIATNEKLFF
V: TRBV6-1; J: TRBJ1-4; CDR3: CASTRYPIAEKLFF
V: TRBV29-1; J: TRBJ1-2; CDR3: CSVDLRTGFGYTF
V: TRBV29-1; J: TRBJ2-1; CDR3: CSVEHPSGRPGQGYNEQFF
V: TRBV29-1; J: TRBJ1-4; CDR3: CSVVGGGNEKLFF
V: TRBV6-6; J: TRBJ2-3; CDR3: CASSYGRGRTDTQYF
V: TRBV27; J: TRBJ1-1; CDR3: CASSLGGGLGTEAFF
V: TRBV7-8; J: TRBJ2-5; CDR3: CASSRRQGAETQYF
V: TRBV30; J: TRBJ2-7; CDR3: CAWSVGPAYEQYF
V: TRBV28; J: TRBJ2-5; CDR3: CASSRKERRETQYF
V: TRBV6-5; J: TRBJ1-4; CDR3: CASSSDRGANEKLFF
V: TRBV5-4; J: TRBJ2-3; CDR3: CASSLLLLTDTQYF
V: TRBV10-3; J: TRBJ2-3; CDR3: CATTVGGLGTQYF
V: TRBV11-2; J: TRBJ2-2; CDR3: CASIILRGELFF
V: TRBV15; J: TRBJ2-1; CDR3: CATSRVRDNEQFF
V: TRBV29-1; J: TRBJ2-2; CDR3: CSVRTGGNGGELFF
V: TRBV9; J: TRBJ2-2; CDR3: CASSNPGQTNTGELFF
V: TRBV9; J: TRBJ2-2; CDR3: CASSFRDTNTGELFF
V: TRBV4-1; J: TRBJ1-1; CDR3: CASSQGQGSTAFF
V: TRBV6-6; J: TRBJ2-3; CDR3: CASTLLGERTDTQYF
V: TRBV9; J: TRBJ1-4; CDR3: CASSPTPGFNEKLFF
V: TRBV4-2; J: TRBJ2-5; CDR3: CASSQEQGGETQYF
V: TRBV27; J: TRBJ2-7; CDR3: CASSFSSGISYEQYF
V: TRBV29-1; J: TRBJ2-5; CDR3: CSVEVATGGIQETQYF
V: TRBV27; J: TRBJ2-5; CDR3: CASSLIGSEETQYF
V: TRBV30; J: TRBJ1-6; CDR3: CAWGGTHNSPLHF
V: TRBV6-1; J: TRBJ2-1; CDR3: CASTPSGVINEQFF
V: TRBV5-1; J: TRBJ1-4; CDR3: CASRQEAGTGDEKLFF
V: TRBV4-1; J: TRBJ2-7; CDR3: CASSQAGNSNYEQYF
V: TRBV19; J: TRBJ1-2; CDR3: CASSLEGGSGYTF
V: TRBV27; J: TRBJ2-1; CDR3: CASSFEPSRDEQFF
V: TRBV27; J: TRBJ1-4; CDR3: CASTSTQGAMSNEKLFF
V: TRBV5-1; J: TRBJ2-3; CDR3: CASSLSADPSTDTQYF
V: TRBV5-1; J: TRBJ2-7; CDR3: CASSSPPQGPRYEQYF
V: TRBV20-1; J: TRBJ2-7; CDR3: CRAQGTYEQYF
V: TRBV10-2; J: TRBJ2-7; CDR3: CASSESRASTVQYF
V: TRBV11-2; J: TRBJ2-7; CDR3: CASSFGGAAYEQYF
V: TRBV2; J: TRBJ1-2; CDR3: CASRRGGSDYGYTF
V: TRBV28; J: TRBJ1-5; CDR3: CASLAGTSVGNQPQHF
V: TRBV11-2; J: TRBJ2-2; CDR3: CASSLDISGANTGELFF
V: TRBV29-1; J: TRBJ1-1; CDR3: CSVADRGGTEAFF
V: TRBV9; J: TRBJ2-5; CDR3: CASSVGTSGRRETQYF
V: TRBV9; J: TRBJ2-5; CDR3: CASSVTGTGERETQYF
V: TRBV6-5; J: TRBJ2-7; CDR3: CASSYSETAERYF
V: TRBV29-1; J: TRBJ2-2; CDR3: CSAREDRGYTGELFF
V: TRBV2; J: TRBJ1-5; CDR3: CASTQGNQPQHF
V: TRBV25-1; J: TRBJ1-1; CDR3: CASSDPSQGENTEAFF
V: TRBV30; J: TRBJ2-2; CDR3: CAWTKRPRQPNTGELFF
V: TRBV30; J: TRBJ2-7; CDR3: CAWKASWGEQYF
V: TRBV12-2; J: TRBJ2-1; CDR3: CASDLSGQGSNNEQFF